This T cell receptor beta chain came from a study of cytomegalovirus exposure and HLA in healthy donors. Turning to this clone: The antigen is undetermined.

Produced via immunoSEQ multiplex PCR; TCRdb's table is partial and in-frame only. This sample has 98,000 or so clones; roughly 95% occur once, and the top ten carry under 0.75%. The study, taken as a whole, reports: Rare TCR sequences dominated, though some public TCRs recurred in many donors. Diagnosis of cytomegalovirus status made by the classifier reportedly showed high specificity and sensitivity.

Donors came from a validation cohort of 95 to 150 subjects, distinct from the first 666-subject cohort. Input material: PBMCs. The receptor comes from a woman aged 18 to 35 in good health and CMV-seronegative.

This CDR3 reads CASSLLNRGNSPLHF. CDR3 nucleotide sequence: TGTGCCAGCAGTTTATTGAACAGGGGTAATTCACCCCTCCACTTT. This chain links TRBV27 with TRBJ1-6; TRBD1 aligns across 7 bases. The V and J ends lost 1 base and 6 bases, in that order; junction bases with no gene match: 3. CDR1 is MNHEY, CDR2 SMNVEV, per germline (reference sequence). The length of the CDR3 is 15 residues.